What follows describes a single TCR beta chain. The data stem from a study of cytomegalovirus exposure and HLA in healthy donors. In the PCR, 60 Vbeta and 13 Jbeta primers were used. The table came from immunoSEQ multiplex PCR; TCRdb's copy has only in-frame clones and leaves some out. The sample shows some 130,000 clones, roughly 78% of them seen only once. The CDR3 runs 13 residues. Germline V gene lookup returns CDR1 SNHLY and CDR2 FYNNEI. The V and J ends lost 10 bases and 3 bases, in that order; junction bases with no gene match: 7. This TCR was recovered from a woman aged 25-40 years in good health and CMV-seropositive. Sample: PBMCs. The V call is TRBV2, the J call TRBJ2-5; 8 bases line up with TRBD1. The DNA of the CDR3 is TGTGCCACTAGTACAGGGGGTGAAGAGACCCAGTACTTC. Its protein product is CATSTGGEETQYF.